This passage covers 17 T cell receptor beta chains from one sample sequenced in a study of CD8 T cells in Susac syndrome. With random hexamers, 0.5 to 1 ug RNA was reverse transcribed. TCRdb reanalysed the immunoSEQ multiplex PCR reads using MiXCR and keeps one entry per CDR3 protein. Among 150,000 to 200,000 distinct CDR3 sequences, roughly 92% were seen once, and the ten largest hold approximately 0.094%. Specimen: CD4+ T cells from PBMCs. The receptors shown here come from a human donor with multiple sclerosis.

This clonotype was observed a handful of times. The J gene is TRBJ1-2, the V gene TRBV13; D gene ambiguous. The V end lost 5 bases, the J end lost 5 bases, and 12 bases lay between the germline ends. This CDR3 spans 13 amino acids. Looked up from germline, CDR1 is PRHDT and CDR2 is FYEKMQ (reference sequence). The CDR3 here is CASSPAARYGYTF. The CDR3 DNA reads as TGTGCCAGCAGCCCGGCGGCGAGATATGGCTACACCTTC.

The J gene is TRBJ2-7, the V gene TRBV20-1, with D possibly TRBD2 on 6 matching bases. V lost 6 bases and J 3 bases, leaving 21 bases between the germline ends. Germline V CDR1 and CDR2: DFQATT, SNEGSKA (reference sequence). This CDR3 contains 15 residues. The CDR3 DNA is TGCAGTGCCTCTATGCACCGGGACTGGATCTACGAGCAGTACTTC. It specifies CSASMHRDWIYEQYF.

This chain joins TRBV19 and TRBJ2-6; a weak D match, TRBD1 (5 bases). Germline CDR1 LNHDA, CDR2 SQIVND (reference sequence). The CDR3 runs to 17 residues. V dropped 7 bases and J dropped 3 bases, with 19 bases sitting between them. CDR3 region: CASTFQQGVVGANVLTF. CDR3 DNA: TGTGCCAGTACGTTCCAGCAAGGGGTCGTTGGGGCCAACGTCCTGACTTTC.

This clonotype was seen a handful of times. The rearrangement links TRBV7-2 to TRBJ2-7; D ambiguous. Trimming cost V 6 bases and J 0 bases, with 12 bases left between them. CDR1 and CDR2 (germline): SGHTA, FQGNSA. The CDR3 loop spans 14 amino acids. In DNA, the CDR3 is TGTGCCAGCAGTTTTGGTGGGTCCTCCTACGAGCAGTACTTC. Protein product: CASSFGGSSYEQYF.

The rearrangement uses TRBV28 and TRBJ1-5, with D tentatively TRBD1 (5 bases). V was shortened by 11 bases and J by 0 bases, with 29 bases between the two germline ends. This CDR3 is built from 19 residues. CDR1 and CDR2 from the germline V gene are MDHEN and SYDVKM. The CDR3 DNA is TGTGCCCACCGGCGGCAGGGCAATTGGCCCATCAATAGCAATCAGCCCCAGCATTTT. Encoded protein: CAHRRQGNWPINSNQPQHF.

The chain joins TRBV18 to TRBJ2-1; no clear D gene. Germline lookup yields CDR1 KGHSH and CDR2 LQKENI. The CDR3 has 15 amino acids. Trimming left V 0 bases short and J 9 bases short, with 15 bases between. The CDR3 nucleotides read TGTGCCAGCTCACCACCTCCCTCCACATCCACTGAGCAGTTCTTC. Translated, it gives CASSPPPSTSTEQFF. The entire variable domain, with the rest obtained from reference TRBV18 and TRBJ2-1, is as follows: NAGVMQNPRHLVRRRGQEARLRCSPMKGHSHVYWYRQLPEEGLKFMVYLQKENIIDESGMPKERFSAEFPKEGPSILRIQQVVRGDSAAYFCASSPPPSTSTEQFFGPGTRLTVL.

The genes are TRBV7-9 and TRBJ1-6; TRBD1 matches at 7 bases. Germline values: CDR1 SEHNR, CDR2 FQNEAQ (reference sequence). The ends lost 1 base at V and 3 bases at J; junction bases unmatched: 3. This CDR3 contains 16 residues. Written as DNA, the CDR3 is TGTGCCAGCAGCTTAGGGGACAGCCTCTATAATTCACCCCTCCACTTT. Protein sequence: CASSLGDSLYNSPLHF.

This chain links TRBV7-2 with TRBJ2-7, with 8 bases matching TRBD2. The CDR3 runs 18 residues. Germline CDR1 and CDR2: SGHTA and FQGNSA. Unmatched junction bases numbered 19, after V lost 4 bases and J lost 5 bases. The DNA of the CDR3 is TGTGCCAGCAGCTCCGGAAAGACTAGCGCGGGAGCTTGGAACGAGCAGTACTTC. Residues: CASSSGKTSAGAWNEQYF.

The chain has TRBV23-1 and TRBJ2-1; 11 bases are a match to TRBD2. TRBV23-1 is an open reading frame, and its role is uncertain. The length of the CDR3 is 17 residues. V lost 2 bases and J lost 5; bases outside the gene matches: 8. CDR3 DNA: TGCGCCAGCAGTCAAGCCACCGGGACTAGCGGACACAATGAGCAGTTCTTC. It translates to CASSQATGTSGHNEQFF.

The V and J genes are TRBV27 and TRBJ1-1; a weak D match, TRBD1 (6 bases). The ends were cut back, 5 bases at V and 4 bases at J, with 17 bases in the middle. There are 15 residues in the CDR3. Germline V lookup: CDR1 MNHEY, CDR2 SMNVEV (reference sequence). The CDR3 sequence: CASSPYRERITEAFF. In nucleotides, the CDR3 is TGTGCCAGCAGTCCCTACAGGGAAAGGATCACTGAAGCTTTCTTT.

The table lists this clonotype with a count of one. The CDR3 protein is CASSLGTGFGAFF. In DNA, the CDR3 is TGTGCCAGCAGCTTGGGTACGGGGTTCGGAGCTTTCTTT. The chain recombines TRBV28 with TRBJ1-1; D call uncertain. CDR1 MDHEN and CDR2 SYDVKM come from the germline V gene. V lost 6 bases and J lost 10, with 18 bases in between. This CDR3 has 13 amino acids. The full variable domain, its missing parts supplied by reference TRBV28 and TRBJ1-1, is DVKVTQSSRYLVKRTGEKVFLECVQDMDHENMFWYRQDPGLGLRLIYFSYDVKMKEKGDIPEGYSVSREKKERFSLILESASTNQTSMYLCASSLGTGFGAFFGQGTRLTVV.

As DNA, the CDR3 is TGTGCCAGCAGCTCGGAGCTAGCGGGAGTCCGCAAGCAGTACTTC. The encoded protein is CASSSELAGVRKQYF. The chain links TRBV7-2 to TRBJ2-7; 10 bases are a match to TRBD2. The CDR3 has 15 amino acids. The trim removed 4 bases at V and 8 bases at J, leaving 11 bases unmatched. Germline V gives CDR1 SGHTA, CDR2 FQGNSA.

The V and J genes are TRBV7-2 and TRBJ2-1; TRBD2 might be the D (6 bases). The CDR3 sequence is 16 residues long. Trimming took 3 bases from V and 0 from J, leaving 12 bases between them. Germline CDR1 is SGHTA and CDR2 is FQGNSA. The CDR3 nucleotides are TGTGCCAGCAGCTTCAGCGGGCGGAGCTCCTACAATGAGCAGTTCTTC. It encodes CASSFSGRSSYNEQFF.

This chain connects TRBV6-2 or TRBV6-3 to TRBJ2-3; 7 bases match TRBD2. The CDR3 contains 16 residues. Germline V gene sequence: CDR1 MNHEY, CDR2 SVGEGT. V was clipped by 1 base and J by 6 bases; unmatched bases: 10. The CDR3 loop reads CASSYFRTRRGDTQYF. CDR3 sequence (DNA): TGTGCCAGCAGTTACTTTCGGACTAGGCGGGGGGATACGCAGTATTTT.

This clonotype appeared once. This sequence joins TRBV6-1 and TRBJ1-1; the D gene is possibly TRBD1 (5 bases). The V gene's germline CDR1 is MNHNS and CDR2 SASEGT. V shed 6 bases and J shed 6 bases, with 14 bases lying between them. The CDR3 is 13 residues long. The CDR3 DNA reads as TGTGCCAGCAGACCAAGCGGGGGGGCTGAAGCTTTCTTT. As protein: CASRPSGGAEAFF.

The chain couples TRBV5-6 to TRBJ1-2, with D tentatively TRBD1 (5 bases). The CDR3 consists of 14 residues. Between the trimmed V and J ends, which lost 0 bases and 6 bases, there was a span of 12 bases. In germline, CDR1 is SGHDT, CDR2 YYEEEE. CDR3 residues: CASSLDPGPNGYTF. Here the CDR3 DNA reads TGTGCCAGCAGCTTGGATCCGGGACCAAATGGCTACACCTTC.

The genes are TRBV29-1 and TRBJ1-1; D not resolved. CDR3 length: 11 amino acids. Trimming shortened V by 6 bases and J by 1 base, and 6 bases separated the two germline ends. In germline, CDR1 is SQVTM, CDR2 ANQGSEA. DNA for the CDR3: TGCAGCGTATCGTGGAACACTGAAGCTTTCTTT. This translates into CSVSWNTEAFF.